The entry that follows covers one T cell receptor beta chain sequence. The target antigen is unknown. The sample originates from a study of T cell responses to AZD1222 COVID-19 vaccine. V lost 9 bases, J lost 7 bases, and 6 bases stayed unmatched. The CDR3 loop spans 13 amino acids. Germline V lookup: CDR1 LNHDA, CDR2 SQIVND (reference sequence). Produced via immunoSEQ multiplex PCR; TCRdb's table is partial and in-frame only. Among roughly 110,000 clones listed, around 90% were seen once. Whole-study findings and limits: CD4 TCRs linked to vaccination spanned spike, dominating at 160-218 and 743-854. Donors, mostly white British, included more females; clonal diversity was possibly underestimated. The peak T cell response came first, and repertoires were sampled only after it.

This specimen consisted of peripheral blood, obtained on day 0 of AZD1222 vaccination. The gene calls are TRBV19 and TRBJ2-1, with 10 nucleotides matching TRBD1. This receptor was identified in an adult in good health. The CDR3: CASRTGGGNEQFF. The CDR3 DNA sequence: TGTGCCAGCAGGACAGGGGGGGGAAATGAGCAGTTCTTC.